A few counts support the clone carrying this TCR beta chain. Germline assignment: CDR1 SGHRS and CDR2 YFSETQ. CDR3 length equals 16 residues. J was trimmed by 5 bases and V by 5 bases; bases with no gene match: 7. TCRdb analysed the RT-PCR reads with MiXCR anew, one entry per CDR3 protein. The sample yields 650,000 to 800,000 distinct CDR3 sequences, 13% to 15% seen once. The clonotype was recovered from a female donor in good health, serving as a healthy control. The chain is built from TRBV5-1 and TRBJ2-2; 12 nucleotides align to TRBD2. The sequenced sample was memory CD4+ T cells from blood. The CDR3: CASSHTGTSGTGELFF. The CDR3 DNA follows: TGCGCCAGCAGTCATACCGGGACTAGCGGGACCGGGGAGCTGTTTTTT.